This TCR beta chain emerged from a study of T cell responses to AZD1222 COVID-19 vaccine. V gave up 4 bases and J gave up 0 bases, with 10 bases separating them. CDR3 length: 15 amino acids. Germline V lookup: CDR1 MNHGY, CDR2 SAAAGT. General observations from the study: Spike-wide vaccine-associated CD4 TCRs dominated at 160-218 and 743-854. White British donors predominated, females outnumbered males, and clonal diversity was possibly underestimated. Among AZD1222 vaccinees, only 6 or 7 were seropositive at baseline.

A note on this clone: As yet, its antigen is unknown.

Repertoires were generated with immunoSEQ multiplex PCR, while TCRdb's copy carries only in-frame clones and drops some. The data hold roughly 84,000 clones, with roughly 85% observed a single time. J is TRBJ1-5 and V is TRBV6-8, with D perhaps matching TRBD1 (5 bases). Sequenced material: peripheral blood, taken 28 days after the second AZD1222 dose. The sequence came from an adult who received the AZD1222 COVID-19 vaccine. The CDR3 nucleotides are TGTGCCAGCAGTTTGGACAAAAATAGCAATCAGCCCCAGCATTTT. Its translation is CASSLDKNSNQPQHF.